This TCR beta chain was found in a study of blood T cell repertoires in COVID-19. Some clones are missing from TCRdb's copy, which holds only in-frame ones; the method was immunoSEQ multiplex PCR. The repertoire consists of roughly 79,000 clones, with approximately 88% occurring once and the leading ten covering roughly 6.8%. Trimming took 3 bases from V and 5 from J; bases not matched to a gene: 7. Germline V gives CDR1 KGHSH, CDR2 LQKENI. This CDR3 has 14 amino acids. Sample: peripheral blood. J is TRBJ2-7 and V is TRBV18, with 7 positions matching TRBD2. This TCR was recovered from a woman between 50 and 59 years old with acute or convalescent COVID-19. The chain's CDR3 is CASSPGPGGNEQYF. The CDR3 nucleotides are TGTGCCAGCTCACCCGGGCCGGGGGGTAACGAGCAGTACTTC.